What follows are 26 T cell receptor beta chains derived from one specimen sequenced in a study of cytomegalovirus exposure and HLA in healthy donors. Primers for the PCR totalled 60 Vbeta and 13 Jbeta. The method was immunoSEQ multiplex PCR; TCRdb's version includes in-frame clones alone and lacks a portion of them. The data contain about 120,000 clones, over 60% of them singletons. Source material: PBMCs. These receptors were collected from a young man in good health and CMV-seronegative.

The rearrangement links TRBV5-1 to TRBJ1-2; TRBD1 matches 7 bases. This CDR3 comprises 14 residues. V was pared by 0 bases and J by 5 bases, with 4 bases of the junction left unmatched. Germline assignment: CDR1 SGHRS and CDR2 YFSETQ. The chain's CDR3 is CASSLVTTGYGYTF. Here the CDR3 DNA reads TGCGCCAGCAGCTTGGTAACGACAGGGTATGGCTACACCTTC.

This clone was detected only a few times. V gene TRBV13 combines with J gene TRBJ1-6, with D tentatively TRBD1 (5 bases). Trimming left V 2 bases short and J 8 bases short, with 16 bases between. Germline V CDR1 and CDR2: PRHDT, FYEKMQ (reference sequence). This CDR3 has 16 amino acids. This CDR3 reads CASSLKGWGGDSPLHF. DNA for the CDR3: TGTGCCAGCAGCTTAAAAGGTTGGGGGGGTGATTCACCCCTCCACTTT. The variable domain in full, completed from reference TRBV13 and TRBJ1-6, reads AAGVIQSPRHLIKEKRETATLKCYPIPRHDTVYWYQQGPGQDPQFLISFYEKMQSDKGSIPDRFSAQQFSDYHSELNMSSLELGDSALYFCASSLKGWGGDSPLHFGNGTRLTVT.

The CDR3 DNA sequence: TGTGCCAGCAGTTTTAGGGGATCTGAAGCTTTCTTT. The encoded protein is CASSFRGSEAFF. The chain has TRBV27 and TRBJ1-1; maybe TRBD1 (5 bases). This CDR3 comprises 12 residues. Germline values: CDR1 MNHEY, CDR2 SMNVEV (reference sequence). Trimming removed 3 bases from V and 6 bases from J, with 8 bases in between.

The V and J genes are TRBV28 and TRBJ2-3; perhaps TRBD2 as D (6 bases). Germline V gene lookup returns CDR1 MDHEN and CDR2 SYDVKM. The CDR3 contains 16 residues. V was shortened by 1 base and J by 5 bases, with 16 bases between the two germline ends. The CDR3 DNA follows: TGTGCCAGCAGTTTATCGGGAACTAGCAAAATAGATACGCAGTATTTT. Its protein is CASSLSGTSKIDTQYF.

The chain recombines TRBV5-4 with TRBJ2-1, with 10 bases fitting TRBD1. Germline CDR1 is SGHNT and CDR2 is YYREEE (reference sequence). With 7 bases clipped from V and 7 bases from J, the junction kept 17 bases outside the gene matches. There are 17 residues in the CDR3. This CDR3 is CASGPGTGVSSKNEQFF. The CDR3 bases are TGTGCCAGCGGCCCCGGGACAGGGGTCTCAAGTAAGAATGAGCAGTTCTTC.

The chain employs TRBV29-1 and TRBJ2-3; 7 bases are shared with TRBD1. The CDR3 runs to 13 residues. Germline V CDR1 and CDR2: SQVTM, ANQGSEA. J gave up 3 bases and V 8 bases, and 8 bases lay outside the gene matches. Written as DNA, the CDR3 is TGCAGCCTCAAACAGGGGTCAACAGATACGCAGTATTTT. It is translated as CSLKQGSTDTQYF.

The genes are TRBV5-4 and TRBJ2-3; 8 nucleotides line up with TRBD2. The CDR3 is 16 residues long. J gave up 4 bases and V 0 bases, and 7 bases lay outside the gene matches. The germline gives CDR1 SGHNT, CDR2 YYREEE (reference sequence). The CDR3 sequence is CASSLVASGLSDTQYF. Here the CDR3 DNA reads TGTGCCAGCAGCTTGGTAGCTAGCGGGCTATCAGATACGCAGTATTTT.

The chain employs TRBV7-2 and TRBJ2-4; D might be TRBD1 (6 bases). V lost 4 bases and J 6 bases, leaving 13 bases between the germline ends. Germline V CDR1 and CDR2: SGHTA, FQGNSA. This CDR3 is built from 14 residues. The CDR3 DNA follows: TGTGCCAGCAGCTCCTGGGACATCACAAACATTCAGTACTTC. Protein sequence: CASSSWDITNIQYF.

The genes are TRBV29-1 and TRBJ1-1; tentative D call: TRBD1 (6 bases). Deletions cut 6 bases from V and 0 bases from J, with 11 bases between. Germline CDR1 is SQVTM and CDR2 is ANQGSEA. CDR3 size: 13 residues. CDR3 region: CSVSGHLNTEAFF. The CDR3 DNA reads TGCAGCGTGTCGGGACACTTGAACACTGAAGCTTTCTTT.

V gene TRBV14 combines with J gene TRBJ2-3; tentatively, D is TRBD2 (5 bases). Trimming shortened V by 2 bases and J by 0 bases, and 12 bases separated the two germline ends. In germline, CDR1 is SGHDN, CDR2 FVKESK. The CDR3 spans 16 residues. For the CDR3, the DNA is TGTGCCAGCAGCCAACTAGCCTCTGCTAGCACAGATACGCAGTATTTT. Its translation: CASSQLASASTDTQYF. The whole variable domain, filled in from reference TRBV14 and TRBJ2-3, reads EAGVTQFPSHSVIEKGQTVTLRCDPISGHDNLYWYRRVMGKEIKFLLHFVKESKQDESGMPNNRFLAERTGGTYSTLKVQPAELEDSGVYFCASSQLASASTDTQYFGPGTRLTVL.

CDR3 coding DNA: TGCGCCAGCAGCTTCGGGACAGGCATCTCCTACGAGCAGTACTTC. Encoded protein: CASSFGTGISYEQYF. V gene TRBV5-1 combines with J gene TRBJ2-7, with 8 bases fitting TRBD1. CDR1 is SGHRS and CDR2 is YFSETQ in the germline V gene. The CDR3 sequence is 15 residues long. V dropped 2 bases and J dropped 0; count of bases not matched to a gene: 4.

This chain's CDR3 is CASRGSGRGYNEQFF. CDR3 bases: TGTGCCAGCAGAGGTAGCGGGAGGGGCTACAATGAGCAGTTCTTC. The V gene is TRBV27, the J gene TRBJ2-1; 11 nucleotides line up with TRBD2. The junction had 4 bases not matched to a gene; V was cut back by 6 bases and J by 3 bases. The CDR3 length is 15 residues. Germline lookup yields CDR1 MNHEY and CDR2 SMNVEV (reference sequence).

This clone was observed a few times. J is TRBJ2-7 and V is TRBV6-5; 7 bases match TRBD2. Per germline, CDR1 MNHEY and CDR2 SVGAGI. The CDR3 is 13 amino acids. V was pared by 7 bases and J by 1 base, with 4 bases of the junction left unmatched. CDR3 sequence: CASTGRESYEQYF. DNA of the CDR3: TGTGCCAGCACAGGGCGGGAGTCCTACGAGCAGTACTTC.

The gene calls are TRBV5-1 and TRBJ2-5; weak D call: TRBD1 (7 bases). The DNA matches TRBJ2-7 better at its end, which makes the J call doubtful. The germline CDR1 and CDR2 sequences are SGHRS and YFSETQ. This CDR3 region has 14 residues. CDR3 DNA: TGCGCCAGCAGCTTGGAGGAGGGGGCTTACGAGCAGTACTTC. This codes for CASSLEEGAYEQYF.

The rearrangement links TRBV19 to TRBJ2-2, with D maybe TRBD2 (5 bases). Trimming cost V 3 bases and J 6 bases, with 11 bases left between them. The CDR3 covers 14 residues. Germline V gene data show CDR1 as LNHDA and CDR2 as SQIVND (reference sequence). The CDR3 region has the DNA TGTGCCAGTAGTATTCGGACTTCGTCCGGGGAGCTGTTTTTT. Translating it yields CASSIRTSSGELFF. The full variable domain, in which reference TRBV19 and TRBJ2-2 provide the parts outside the CDR3, is DGGITQSPKYLFRKEGQNVTLSCEQNLNHDAMYWYRQDPGQGLRLIYYSQIVNDFQKGDIAEGYSVSREKKESFPLTVTSAQKNPTAFYLCASSIRTSSGELFFGEGSRLTVL.

The rearrangement uses TRBV7-8 and TRBJ2-7; TRBD2 agrees at 9 bases. V was pared by 2 bases and J by 3 bases, with 8 bases of the junction left unmatched. This CDR3 is built from 16 residues. CDR1 is SGHVS, CDR2 FQNEAQ, per germline. Written as DNA, the CDR3 is TGTGCCAGCAGCTTAAAAATAGCGGGGGTGAACTACGAGCAGTACTTC. Its translation is CASSLKIAGVNYEQYF.

The V call is TRBV6-6, the J call TRBJ1-4, with 8 positions matching TRBD1. This CDR3 has 13 residues. After removal of 5 bases from V and 4 bases from J, the junction contained 0 bases not matched to a gene. CDR1 is MNHNY, CDR2 SVGAGI, per germline (reference sequence). For the CDR3, the DNA is TGTGCCAGCAGTGACAGGGGTAATGAAAAACTGTTTTTT. Amino acids: CASSDRGNEKLFF.

The chain uses TRBV15 and TRBJ1-2; 8 bases map to TRBD1. J lost 7 bases, V lost 2 bases, and 6 bases had no gene match. Germline CDR1 reads LNHNV; CDR2 reads YYDKDF (reference sequence). This CDR3 has 14 residues. The DNA for the CDR3 is TGTGCCACCAGCAGACCCAGGGGGCTAGGTGGCTACACCTTC. Its protein product is CATSRPRGLGGYTF.

The gene calls are TRBV2 and TRBJ1-1, with D uncertain. Per germline, CDR1 SNHLY and CDR2 FYNNEI. The CDR3 has 15 residues. Between the trimmed V and J ends, which lost 4 bases and 4 bases, there was a span of 16 bases. The CDR3 bases are TGTGCCAGCAGTGGAGGGAACACCGGGATCACTGAAGCTTTCTTT. Protein sequence: CASSGGNTGITEAFF.

Note on this clone: The sample contains more than one DNA sequence encoding this CDR3. This chain connects TRBV6-1 to TRBJ2-7; D is possibly TRBD1 (5 bases). This CDR3 comprises 12 residues. V dropped 5 bases and J dropped 3 bases, with 8 bases sitting between them. CDR1 MNHNS and CDR2 SASEGT come from the germline V gene. DNA for the CDR3: TGTGCCAGCAGTCTCCAGGGCTACGAGCAGTACTTC. Protein: CASSLQGYEQYF.

The V gene is TRBV4-3, the J gene TRBJ1-1; D may be TRBD1 (5 bases). The CDR3 sequence is 13 residues long. V lost 0 bases to trimming and J lost 5 bases, with 7 bases between them. The germline gives CDR1 LGHNA, CDR2 YSLEER. CDR3 sequence: CASSQEEGTEAFF. CDR3 nucleotide sequence: TGCGCCAGCAGCCAAGAGGAGGGGACTGAAGCTTTCTTT.

This chain links TRBV27 with TRBJ2-5; D is possibly TRBD2 (6 bases). CDR3 length equals 14 residues. Germline V gene lookup returns CDR1 MNHEY and CDR2 SMNVEV (reference sequence). V was trimmed by 5 bases and J by 4 bases, leaving 14 bases between them. As DNA, the CDR3 is TGTGCCAGCAGTCCAAGGGACTCACGAGAGACCCAGTACTTC. Amino acids: CASSPRDSRETQYF.

This clone was seen only a few times. The chain is built from TRBV5-6 and TRBJ1-2; 10 bases fit TRBD1. V trimming: 2 bases; J trimming: 8 bases; junction bases outside the gene matches: 18. CDR3 size: 18 residues. The germline gives CDR1 SGHDT, CDR2 YYEEEE. CDR3 region: CASSFPKNPGQGRVGYTF. The CDR3 nucleotides read TGTGCCAGCAGCTTTCCCAAAAATCCGGGACAGGGGAGGGTAGGCTACACCTTC.

This chain uses TRBV5-4 with TRBJ1-2; 8 bases are shared with TRBD1. The V gene's germline CDR1 is SGHNT and CDR2 YYREEE (reference sequence). The CDR3 covers 15 residues. Unmatched junction bases numbered 3, after V lost 0 bases and J lost 2 bases. The chain's CDR3 is CASSLGTGRNYGYTF. The DNA of the CDR3 is TGTGCCAGCAGCTTGGGGACAGGGAGGAACTATGGCTACACCTTC. Full variable domain (outside the CDR3, taken from reference TRBV5-4 and TRBJ1-2): ETGVTQSPTHLIKTRGQQVTLRCSSQSGHNTVSWYQQALGQGPQFIFQYYREEENGRGNFPPRFSGLQFPNYSSELNVNALELDDSALYLCASSLGTGRNYGYTFGSGTRLTVV.

This clone was found once. This chain uses TRBV19 with TRBJ2-3, with 8 bases fitting TRBD1. This CDR3 is built from 13 residues. V shed 5 bases, J shed 9 bases, and the junction held 7 bases outside the gene matches. Germline CDR1 and CDR2: LNHDA and SQIVND (reference sequence). In DNA form, the CDR3 reads TGTGCCAGTAGTGGGACGGACAGGGAGACGCAGTATTTT. It translates to CASSGTDRETQYF.

This chain uses TRBV7-9 with TRBJ2-7, with 8 bases identical to TRBD1. The CDR3 totals 12 residues. The V segment lost 4 bases and the J segment 6 bases; nucleotides outside the gene matches: 2. Germline V gene sequence: CDR1 SEHNR, CDR2 FQNEAQ (reference sequence). CDR3 bases: TGTGCCAGCAGCTCGGGGACAGGCGAGCAGTACTTC. Residues: CASSSGTGEQYF.